This TCR beta chain stems from a study of blood T cell repertoires in COVID-19 (TCRdb year 2020). With regard to the full study: Samples covering the acute and convalescent phases of COVID-19 were provided by collaborators in the United States, Italy and Spain. The material from the prospective study consisted of cDNA or gDNA derived from T cells, B-cell-depleted T cells, or PBMCs. The repertoires were released in a freely available public database meant as a resource for research on the immune response to SARS-CoV-2. Samples came from the ongoing ImmuneRACE study (first 160 participants) plus 1,254 subjects from 6 global collaborators. The dataset comprised deeply sampled blood TCRbeta repertoires from subjects exposed to, actively infected with, or recovered from COVID-19. The sample metadata nearly always contained a de-identified subject ID, COVID-19 status, age in years and sex. Where HLA class I and class II types were available, the types were taken from metadata supplied by the sample provider, not from assay-based typing. Overall study outcomes, separate from this receptor: The quantity of clinical and demographic metadata differed by source and by participant and was supplied without curation.

With regard to this clone: There is no known antigen for this receptor. No clone much larger than this one lies a single base away; base qualities are absent.

The collaborating institutions used their own protocols to collect whole blood in K2EDTA tubes. For TCRbeta analysis, collaborator samples were shipped as frozen whole blood, as isolated PBMCs, or as DNA extracted from either sample type. TCRbeta CDR3 regions were amplified from genomic DNA by means of the immunoSEQ Assay, a bias-controlled multiplex PCR. On the study's bioinformatics: The number of nucleated cells in each sample was estimated from the amplification of reference gene primers within the assay. To quantify the absolute abundance of each unique TCRbeta CDR3 rearrangement, sequence reads were collapsed and filtered. For each sample, productive Simpson clonality was calculated as the square root of Simpson's diversity index across productive rearrangements. TCRdb mirrors the immuneACCESS table, restricted to in-frame sequences. Some clones are absent from its copies; in checked studies, under half trace to an unresolved V gene, and the reason for the others is unknown. V, J and clone size were drawn from that table, and D and trimming were deduced from the DNA. Recorded for this sample are 45,000 to 55,000 clones; around four fifths of them occurred a single time. Over 7% of the sample is taken by the ten largest.

Trimming takes 5 bases from V and 9 bases from J, and the germline ends sit 17 bases apart. Based on the germline V gene (reference sequence), the CDR1 and CDR2 sequences are MNHEY and SMNVEV. The CDR3 contains 14 residues, cysteine and phenylalanine counted. Of the read, only the CDR3 DNA is kept; its 42 bases are in frame from base 1. The origin of this receptor is a man aged 60 to 75 with active COVID-19. Sequenced sample: peripheral blood. The chain employs TRBV27 and TRBJ2-1, with TRBD1 as a weak D call on 6 bases. The nucleotide sequence reads as follows: TGTGCCAGCAGTATAAGGACAGTCGCCAGTGAGCAGTTCTTC. This encodes CASSIRTVASEQFF.